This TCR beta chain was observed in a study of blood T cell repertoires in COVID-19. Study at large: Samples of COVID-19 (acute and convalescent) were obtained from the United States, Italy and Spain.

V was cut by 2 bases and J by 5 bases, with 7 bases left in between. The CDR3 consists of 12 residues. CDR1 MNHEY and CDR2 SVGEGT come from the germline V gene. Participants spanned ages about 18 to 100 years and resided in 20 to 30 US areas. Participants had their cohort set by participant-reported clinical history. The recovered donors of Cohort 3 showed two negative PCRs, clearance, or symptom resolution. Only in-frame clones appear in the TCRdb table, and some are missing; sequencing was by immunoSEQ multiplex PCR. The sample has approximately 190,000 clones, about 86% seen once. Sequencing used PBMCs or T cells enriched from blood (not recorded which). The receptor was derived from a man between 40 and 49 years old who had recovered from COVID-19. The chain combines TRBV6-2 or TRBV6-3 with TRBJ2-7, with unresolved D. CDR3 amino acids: CASSYIVNEQYF. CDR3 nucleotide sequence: TGTGCCAGCAGTTACATAGTCAACGAGCAGTACTTC.